The sample holds many counts of the clone carrying this T cell receptor beta chain. What it recognizes is unknown. These data come from a study of OX40 agonist ivuxolimab in advanced cancers. The wider study: Ivuxolimab is a fully human IgG2 antibody that activates OX40 (CD134).

Study outcomes and limitations: CD4+ and CD8+ T cells in blood underwent clonal expansion by week 6 at 0.1 to 3.0 mg/kg.

The protocol was immunoSEQ multiplex PCR, while the TCRdb copy is restricted to in-frame clones and leaves out a portion. Of about 60,000 clones in the sample, about 80% were seen once. Trimming took 4 bases from V and 5 from J, leaving 15 bases between them. The CDR3 extends over 14 amino acids. Germline CDR1 reads SGHDT; CDR2 reads YYEEEE. Here the sequenced sample was CD4+ or CD8+ T cells sorted from blood, taken in a trial of the OX40 agonist ivuxolimab. The TCR was taken from an adult with an advanced solid tumor such as melanoma, head and neck, liver or kidney cancer. The chain couples TRBV5-6 to TRBJ1-2; D unclear. CDR3 amino acids: CASSKSLNTYGYTF. For the CDR3, the DNA is TGTGCCAGCAGCAAGAGCTTAAACACGTATGGCTACACCTTC.